These T cell receptor beta chains were read from a single sample in a study of T cell changes during pregnancy in multiple sclerosis. Method: immunoSEQ multiplex PCR; TCRdb's copy keeps in-frame clones and lacks some. The sample contains approximately 25,000 clones, 86% of which appear only once. The source material was CD8+ T cells from peripheral blood mononuclear cells, sampled in the first trimester of pregnancy. The receptors here all came from a female donor in good health, enrolled as a control in a pregnancy study. Both conserved end residues are part of each CDR3. The order of the fields is V gene, D gene, J gene, clone size, CDR3 protein, CDR3 DNA. A D gene is named only where the DNA matches it firmly. Rows may omit the clone size; those that give it use once, few, many or a size class.

v_gene: TRBV6-6; d_gene: -; j_gene: TRBJ2-7; abundance: -; CDR3aa: CASSNFAGARYEQYF; CDR3nt: TGTGCCAGCAGCAACTTTGCAGGGGCTAGGTACGAGCAGTACTTC
v_gene: TRBV4-1; d_gene: -; j_gene: TRBJ1-1; abundance: few; CDR3aa: CASSQKGGDTEAFF; CDR3nt: TGCGCCAGCAGCCAAAAAGGGGGTGACACTGAAGCTTTCTTT
v_gene: TRBV7-3; d_gene: -; j_gene: TRBJ1-1; abundance: -; CDR3aa: CASSPMGGTEAFF; CDR3nt: TGTGCCAGCAGCCCAATGGGGGGCACTGAAGCTTTCTTT
v_gene: TRBV6-4; d_gene: TRBD2; j_gene: TRBJ2-3; abundance: -; CDR3aa: CASTETSGSSDTQYF; CDR3nt: TGTGCCAGCACTGAGACTAGCGGGAGTTCAGATACGCAGTATTTT
v_gene: TRBV11-3; d_gene: -; j_gene: TRBJ2-1; abundance: -; CDR3aa: CASSLESNNEQFF; CDR3nt: TGTGCCAGCAGCTTAGAGTCTAACAATGAGCAGTTCTTC
v_gene: TRBV23-1; d_gene: -; j_gene: TRBJ2-7; abundance: -; CDR3aa: CASSTRTEEYEQYF; CDR3nt: TGCGCCAGCAGCACCAGGACAGAGGAGTACGAGCAGTACTTC
v_gene: TRBV11-2; d_gene: TRBD1; j_gene: TRBJ1-6; abundance: once; CDR3aa: CASSLDPQGAGSPLHF; CDR3nt: TGTGCCAGCAGCTTAGATCCCCAGGGGGCGGGTTCACCCCTCCACTTT
v_gene: TRBV9; d_gene: TRBD2; j_gene: TRBJ2-1; abundance: -; CDR3aa: CASSPRLALHNEQFF; CDR3nt: TGTGCCAGCAGCCCGCGACTAGCCCTACACAATGAGCAGTTCTTC
v_gene: TRBV5-1; d_gene: -; j_gene: TRBJ2-5; abundance: -; CDR3aa: CASSDWTERQETQYF; CDR3nt: TGCGCCAGCAGCGATTGGACAGAACGGCAAGAGACCCAGTACTTC
v_gene: TRBV13; d_gene: TRBD1; j_gene: TRBJ2-5; abundance: -; CDR3aa: CASSLRQGKETQYF; CDR3nt: TGTGCCAGCAGCTTGAGACAGGGAAAAGAGACCCAGTACTTC
v_gene: TRBV7-8; d_gene: -; j_gene: TRBJ2-7; abundance: -; CDR3aa: CASSPTPEVVQYF; CDR3nt: TGTGCCAGCAGCCCCACACCAGAGGTCGTGCAGTACTTC
v_gene: TRBV19; d_gene: TRBD1; j_gene: TRBJ2-1; abundance: -; CDR3aa: CASSPPTGEQFF; CDR3nt: TGTGCCAGTAGTCCGCCGACAGGGGAGCAGTTCTTC
v_gene: TRBV4-1; d_gene: -; j_gene: TRBJ2-1; abundance: once; CDR3aa: CASSQERADEQFF; CDR3nt: TGCGCCAGCAGCCAAGAAAGAGCGGATGAGCAGTTCTTC
v_gene: TRBV28; d_gene: TRBD1; j_gene: TRBJ2-2; abundance: -; CDR3aa: CASSLRGPHTGELFF; CDR3nt: TGTGCCAGCAGTTTGAGGGGGCCTCACACCGGGGAGCTGTTTTTT
v_gene: TRBV7-9; d_gene: TRBD1; j_gene: TRBJ1-2; abundance: -; CDR3aa: CASSPGTGYAYGYTF; CDR3nt: TGTGCCAGCAGCCCAGGGACAGGGTACGCCTATGGCTACACCTTC
v_gene: TRBV19; d_gene: -; j_gene: TRBJ2-3; abundance: -; CDR3aa: CASTLLGTDTQYF; CDR3nt: TGTGCCAGTACCCTCTTAGGCACAGATACGCAGTATTTT
v_gene: TRBV27; d_gene: -; j_gene: TRBJ1-1; abundance: -; CDR3aa: CASSLGSVAAYTEAFF; CDR3nt: TGTGCCAGCAGTTTAGGCTCAGTGGCGGCTTACACTGAAGCTTTCTTT
v_gene: TRBV7-9; d_gene: TRBD2; j_gene: TRBJ2-1; abundance: -; CDR3aa: CASTPPLAGGPTYNEQFF; CDR3nt: TGTGCCAGCACCCCGCCCCTAGCGGGGGGCCCAACCTACAATGAGCAGTTCTTC
v_gene: TRBV28; d_gene: TRBD2; j_gene: TRBJ2-1; abundance: -; CDR3aa: CASSLVGGPREQFF; CDR3nt: TGTGCCAGCAGTTTAGTGGGAGGGCCTCGAGAGCAGTTCTTC
v_gene: TRBV28; d_gene: TRBD1; j_gene: TRBJ1-2; abundance: once; CDR3aa: CASSFRGTADGYTF; CDR3nt: TGTGCCAGCAGTTTTCGAGGGACAGCCGATGGCTACACCTTC
v_gene: TRBV7-2; d_gene: -; j_gene: TRBJ1-5; abundance: once; CDR3aa: CASSPGHGVGQPQHF; CDR3nt: TGTGCCAGCAGCCCGGGACATGGGGTTGGACAGCCCCAGCATTTT
v_gene: TRBV10-1; d_gene: TRBD2; j_gene: TRBJ2-3; abundance: -; CDR3aa: CASSELAGLTDTQYF; CDR3nt: TGCGCCAGCAGTGAACTAGCGGGGCTCACAGATACGCAGTATTTT
v_gene: TRBV4-1; d_gene: TRBD1; j_gene: TRBJ1-2; abundance: -; CDR3aa: CASSPKVGQGAYGYTF; CDR3nt: TGCGCCAGCAGCCCTAAAGTTGGACAGGGGGCTTATGGCTACACCTTC
v_gene: TRBV28; d_gene: -; j_gene: TRBJ2-7; abundance: -; CDR3aa: CASSLSTGNSYEQYF; CDR3nt: TGTGCCAGCAGTTTATCCACAGGGAACTCCTACGAGCAGTACTTC
v_gene: TRBV5-8; d_gene: -; j_gene: TRBJ1-6; abundance: -; CDR3aa: CASSLRGFGNSPLHF; CDR3nt: TGTGCCAGCAGCTTGAGAGGGTTTGGGAATTCACCCCTCCACTTT
v_gene: TRBV6-4; d_gene: -; j_gene: TRBJ2-1; abundance: -; CDR3aa: CASSEEVISYNEQFF; CDR3nt: TGTGCCAGCAGTGAAGAGGTCATCTCCTACAATGAGCAGTTCTTC
v_gene: TRBV7-8; d_gene: TRBD1; j_gene: TRBJ2-7; abundance: -; CDR3aa: CASSSVGQGPYEQYF; CDR3nt: TGTGCCAGCAGTTCAGTCGGACAGGGTCCCTACGAGCAGTACTTC
v_gene: TRBV5-1; d_gene: TRBD1; j_gene: TRBJ2-7; abundance: -; CDR3aa: CASRQGQEQYF; CDR3nt: TGCGCCAGCAGACAGGGGCAGGAGCAGTACTTC
v_gene: TRBV10-1; d_gene: TRBD1; j_gene: TRBJ1-1; abundance: -; CDR3aa: CASSDPGQGLTEAFF; CDR3nt: TGCGCCAGCAGTGACCCGGGACAGGGACTCACTGAAGCTTTCTTT
v_gene: TRBV29-1; d_gene: -; j_gene: TRBJ2-1; abundance: -; CDR3aa: CSVENPARATYNEQFF; CDR3nt: TGCAGCGTTGAAAATCCTGCTCGCGCCACTTACAATGAGCAGTTCTTC
v_gene: TRBV19; d_gene: TRBD1; j_gene: TRBJ1-2; abundance: -; CDR3aa: CASSATGGLDGYTF; CDR3nt: TGTGCCAGTAGTGCGACAGGGGGCTTGGATGGCTACACCTTC
v_gene: TRBV9; d_gene: TRBD1; j_gene: TRBJ1-4; abundance: -; CDR3aa: CASSGGTGDNEKLFF; CDR3nt: TGTGCCAGCAGCGGAGGGACAGGGGATAATGAAAAACTGTTTTTT
v_gene: TRBV2; d_gene: TRBD2; j_gene: TRBJ2-7; abundance: -; CDR3aa: CASSGLAEISYEQYF; CDR3nt: TGTGCCAGCAGTGGACTAGCGGAAATCTCCTACGAGCAGTACTTC
v_gene: TRBV6-4; d_gene: -; j_gene: TRBJ2-2; abundance: medium-sized; CDR3aa: CASSAGNTGELFF; CDR3nt: TGTGCCAGCAGTGCAGGGAACACCGGGGAGCTGTTTTTT
v_gene: TRBV28; d_gene: -; j_gene: TRBJ2-1; abundance: -; CDR3aa: CASSSPLRRYNEQFF; CDR3nt: TGTGCCAGCAGTTCCCCCCTGAGGCGCTACAATGAGCAGTTCTTC
v_gene: TRBV27; d_gene: TRBD2; j_gene: TRBJ2-7; abundance: -; CDR3aa: CASSPSGISDEQYF; CDR3nt: TGTGCCAGCAGCCCAAGCGGGATCAGCGACGAGCAGTACTTC
v_gene: TRBV4-1; d_gene: -; j_gene: TRBJ2-7; abundance: -; CDR3aa: CASSQVTQAAYEQYF; CDR3nt: TGCGCCAGCAGCCAAGTGACACAGGCTGCCTACGAGCAGTACTTC
v_gene: TRBV19; d_gene: TRBD1; j_gene: TRBJ1-1; abundance: few; CDR3aa: CASSPSDRGDTEAFF; CDR3nt: TGTGCCAGTAGTCCCTCGGACAGGGGAGATACTGAAGCTTTCTTT
v_gene: TRBV7-9; d_gene: TRBD2; j_gene: TRBJ2-7; abundance: -; CDR3aa: CASSSGTSFFYEQYF; CDR3nt: TGTGCCAGCAGCTCCGGGACTAGTTTTTTTTACGAGCAGTACTTC
v_gene: TRBV2; d_gene: -; j_gene: TRBJ2-3; abundance: -; CDR3aa: CASEADLEGGRTDTQYF; CDR3nt: TGTGCCAGCGAGGCGGATCTAGAGGGGGGGCGCACAGATACGCAGTATTTT
v_gene: TRBV4-1; d_gene: -; j_gene: TRBJ2-5; abundance: once; CDR3aa: CASSIRQAETQYF; CDR3nt: TGCGCCAGCAGCATTCGACAGGCAGAGACCCAGTACTTC
v_gene: TRBV13; d_gene: -; j_gene: TRBJ1-1; abundance: -; CDR3aa: CASSLGGNTEAFF; CDR3nt: TGTGCCAGCAGCTTGGGGGGAAACACTGAAGCTTTCTTT
v_gene: TRBV11-3; d_gene: -; j_gene: TRBJ2-2; abundance: -; CDR3aa: CASSFGGAGGELFF; CDR3nt: TGTGCCAGCAGCTTTGGGGGCGCCGGCGGGGAGCTGTTTTTT
v_gene: TRBV13; d_gene: TRBD2; j_gene: TRBJ2-1; abundance: -; CDR3aa: CASSYALAGEYKFSSYNEQFF; CDR3nt: TGTGCCAGCAGCTACGCACTAGCGGGAGAATATAAATTTAGCTCCTACAATGAGCAGTTCTTC
v_gene: TRBV27; d_gene: TRBD1; j_gene: TRBJ2-5; abundance: -; CDR3aa: CASSLRGPGTGYQETQYF; CDR3nt: TGTGCCAGCAGTTTAAGGGGTCCGGGGACAGGGTACCAAGAGACCCAGTACTTC
v_gene: TRBV7-9; d_gene: -; j_gene: TRBJ2-7; abundance: -; CDR3aa: CASSLDRGRKFEQYF; CDR3nt: TGTGCCAGCAGCTTGGACCGGGGAAGGAAATTCGAGCAGTACTTC
v_gene: TRBV27; d_gene: TRBD1; j_gene: TRBJ1-1; abundance: -; CDR3aa: CASSWDRSNTEAFF; CDR3nt: TGTGCCAGCAGTTGGGACAGGTCGAACACTGAAGCTTTCTTT
v_gene: TRBV14; d_gene: -; j_gene: TRBJ1-6; abundance: -; CDR3aa: CASSEAGPPLHF; CDR3nt: TGTGCCAGCAGCGAGGCGGGTCCACCCCTCCACTTT
v_gene: TRBV27; d_gene: -; j_gene: TRBJ1-5; abundance: -; CDR3aa: CASSFGGNQPQHF; CDR3nt: TGTGCCAGCAGTTTCGGAGGCAATCAGCCCCAGCATTTT
v_gene: TRBV2; d_gene: -; j_gene: TRBJ1-2; abundance: -; CDR3aa: CARARTLNYGYTF; CDR3nt: TGTGCCAGAGCCCGAACCCTTAACTATGGCTACACCTTC
v_gene: TRBV9; d_gene: TRBD2; j_gene: TRBJ2-1; abundance: -; CDR3aa: CASSGSSGLSYNEQFF; CDR3nt: TGTGCCAGCAGCGGTTCTAGCGGTCTCTCCTACAATGAGCAGTTCTTC